This TCR beta chain was retrieved from a study of blood T cells in healthy people across ages (dated by TCRdb to about 2015). As for the study more broadly: In model experiments, template switching captured roughly one uniquely barcoded TCR beta cDNA molecule for every two T cells. The study analyzed two additional independent replicas of 1 million unique cDNA reads from the same blood draw for two donors, one aged 18 to 30 and one aged 80 or older. The donors were split into four age groups: young (average 16 years), middle-aged (about 40), aged (more than 60) and long-lived (under 90). To avoid experimental bias, donors of different ages were spread randomly across the sequencing lanes. Age-related changes in TCR beta repertoire diversity were measured in the study by deep sequencing normalized with unique cDNA molecular identifiers. Overall study outcomes, separate from this receptor: Observed TCR beta diversity per million T cells fell roughly linearly with age, and a significant reduction was already apparent by age approximately 41. The CMV infection status of donors was not known, potentially confounding age-related changes in expanded clonotypes. Compared with the aged group, the long-lived group had more naive CD4+ T cells, fewer expanded clones and increased TCR diversity, suggesting age selection. Estimates of total diversity based on one million sequenced T cells were considered lower bounds and underestimates. Observed TCR beta diversity correlated strongly with the percentage of naive T cells measured by flow cytometry. Bulk unsorted PBMC profiling prevented conclusive comparison of naive and antigen-experienced compartments.

The CDR3, cysteine through phenylalanine, is 13 amino acids long. Of the read, only the CDR3 DNA is kept; its 39 bases are in frame from base 1. The approximately 40 donors, aged 6 to 90 years, were systemically healthy Caucasian individuals from Russia. Each donor gave 8 to 10 milliliters of peripheral blood, drawn into EDTA-treated Vacutainer tubes. Ficoll-Paque density-gradient centrifugation was used to isolate PBMCs, with at least 6 million per sample. Trizol reagent was used to extract total RNA from the PBMCs, yielding at least 6 micrograms per sample. For every donor, an aliquot of PBMCs went through flow cytometry to measure the percentages of naive CD45RAhigh/CD27high T cells. Remarks on this clonotype: The target of this receptor is not known. At one end, the junction sequence differs from germline, possibly due to a read error.

Library generation was performed with 5' RACE. For sequencing, an Illumina HiSeq 2500 was employed. A second PCR of roughly 7 to 11 cycles was performed with a sample-barcoded 5' primer and a J-beta primer mix. A unique molecular identifier was introduced onto each TCR beta cDNA molecule by a template-switch 5' adaptor carrying 12 random nucleotides. At least 2.5 million CDR3-containing paired-end reads were obtained from each sample. First-strand cDNA was synthesized from all RNA with the Mint cDNA synthesis kit, primed by a TRBC-specific oligonucleotide. Following uracil-DNA glycosylase treatment, a first 18-cycle PCR with universal primers M1SS and BC2_uni_R was performed on all cDNA. The original methods were these. Normalization of each sample was performed by random selection of 1 million high-quality reads, each carrying a distinct molecular identifier. Reads with shared molecular identifiers were discarded instead of being binned into consensus sequences. CDR3 identification, clonotype clustering and error correction used MiTCR with a Q25 quality threshold and the strictest error-elimination algorithm. A nonparametric unseen species model with Euler transformation was used to estimate a lower bound on total TCR beta diversity. The public reads were quality trimmed at Q25 with fastp and then assembled into clones with MiXCR by TCRdb, keeping productive beta chains. When rows share a CDR3 protein, they turn into one entry using the most common DNA and genes. The V and J calls shown here were made by TCRdb, not taken from the authors' results. In this sample the table shows roughly 1,700,000 distinct CDR3 sequences, 28% of which occur a single time. The top ten clones comprise over 7% of the sample.

The receptor chain draws on TRBV12-3 or TRBV12-4 and TRBJ2-3; a weak D assignment points to TRBD2 (5 bases agree). Sequencing used blood. This sequence was found in a woman aged 25 to 39 in good health. The nucleotide sequence reads as follows: TGTGCCAGCGCCTCGGGGAGCACAGATACGGAGTATTTT. It specifies CASASGSTDTEYF.